This T cell receptor (beta chain) was found in a study of T cell clusters in autoimmune cytopenias. Notes on the study in general: Compared with active autoimmune hepatitis patients, healthy donors showed about 3-fold more exclusive TRB clusters.

On this clonotype: What it recognizes is unknown.

TRB amplification used around 270 ng of peripheral blood genomic DNA. TRB rearrangements were amplified by touch-down multiplex PCR with mixed TRB-A/B primers. TCRdb reanalyzed the multiplex PCR reads, giving one entry per CDR3 protein sequence and no DNA. In total, the table holds approximately 5,500 distinct CDR3 sequences. The CDR3 is 21 residues long. This sample also belongs to another study, concerning T cell repertoires in aging, cancer and after chemotherapy. From that study: Age-matched healthy donors had significantly more diverse, less clonal blood TCR repertoires than untreated cancer patients.

The chain combines TRBV12-3 or TRBV12-4 with TRBJ2-1; TCRdb's D gene call, TRBD2, goes unchecked for lack of DNA. The receptor was isolated from a human donor in good health. Sequenced: peripheral blood. CDR3 sequence reads: CASSFRSIPGLAGGSYNEQFF.